The 32 T cell receptor beta chains below were found in one sample sequenced in a study of CD8+ T cells in alopecia areata. Extraction of RNA preceded its reverse transcription into cDNA, which served as the sequencing template. The repertoire was sequenced with immunoSEQ multiplex PCR; TCRdb's copy has only in-frame clones and lacks some. Here the sample spans about 150,000 clones, around 55% being singletons. The material sequenced was CD8+ T cells sorted from blood, taken at week 0. These receptors originate from a human donor with alopecia areata.

Only a few counts were recorded for this clone. V is TRBV7-2 and J is TRBJ2-2; tentative D call: TRBD1 (6 bases). The CDR3 runs to 16 residues. Germline V gene data show CDR1 as SGHTA and CDR2 as FQGNSA. Trimming removed 5 bases at V and 6 bases at J, with 19 bases between. CDR3 DNA sequence: TGTGCCAGCAGCCTTCCAATATGGGGGCGCGCCGGGGAGCTGTTTTTT. Translated: CASSLPIWGRAGELFF.

This chain uses TRBV27 with TRBJ1-2; TRBD1 is a possible D gene (6 bases). The CDR3 extends over 14 amino acids. Germline-derived CDR1 and CDR2 are MNHEY and SMNVEV (reference sequence). V gave up 4 bases and J gave up 4 bases, with 13 bases separating them. The CDR3 coding sequence is TGTGCCAGCAGTTCTAAGCAGGGGACCTATGGCTACACCTTC. Its translation: CASSSKQGTYGYTF.

The rearrangement uses TRBV6-4 and TRBJ2-7; D unresolved. V shed 3 bases and J shed 3 bases, with 3 bases lying between them. The CDR3 is 11 residues long. Germline CDR1 MRHNA, CDR2 SNTAGT. CDR3 sequence: CASSEFYEQYF. The CDR3 coding sequence is TGTGCCAGCAGTGAATTCTACGAGCAGTACTTC.

This clone came up a few times. The chain couples TRBV29-1 to TRBJ2-3; 12 bases agree with TRBD1. In germline, CDR1 is SQVTM, CDR2 ANQGSEA. The CDR3 runs 16 residues. V lost 3 bases and J lost 2; bases outside the gene matches: 6. CDR3 in amino acids: CSVDDRGQGATDTQYF. The CDR3, as DNA: TGCAGCGTTGATGATCGGGGACAGGGGGCCACAGATACGCAGTATTTT.

The chain has TRBV15 and TRBJ1-5; D is uncertain. V shed 0 bases and J shed 1 base, with 4 bases lying between them. In germline, CDR1 is LNHNV, CDR2 YYDKDF (reference sequence). The CDR3 is 14 amino acids. The CDR3 sequence is CATSRDTSNQPQHF. As DNA, the CDR3 is TGTGCCACCAGCAGAGACACCAGCAATCAGCCCCAGCATTTT.

V usage is TRBV11-2 and J usage is TRBJ2-5; D gene uncertain. This CDR3 is 12 amino acids long. CDR1 SGHAT and CDR2 FQNNGV come from the germline V gene. Trimming pared 3 bases from V and 5 bases from J, leaving 7 bases between. The DNA of the CDR3 is TGTGCCAGCAGCTTGGTTGGGGAGACCCAGTACTTC. Its protein product is CASSLVGETQYF.

This clone was picked up a small number of times. The gene calls are TRBV19 and TRBJ1-2, with D possibly TRBD1 on 6 matching bases. Trimming pared 3 bases from V and 6 bases from J, leaving 14 bases between. Germline V CDR1 and CDR2: LNHDA, SQIVND (reference sequence). The CDR3 spans 14 residues. CDR3 sequence (DNA): TGTGCCAGTAGTATCACCCACAGGGACCATGGCTACACCTTC. It yields the protein CASSITHRDHGYTF.

This clone was recorded a few times. DNA for the CDR3: TGCAGCGTTGATTACGGACTAGCGTATGAGCAGTTCTTC. Its translation is CSVDYGLAYEQFF. The chain combines TRBV29-1 with TRBJ2-1; 9 positions agree with TRBD2. The CDR3 runs to 13 residues. J was trimmed by 8 bases and V by 3 bases; bases with no gene match: 5. In germline, CDR1 is SQVTM, CDR2 ANQGSEA.

This clone was seen more than once but under ten times. The V and J genes are TRBV6-5 and TRBJ1-2; unclear D gene. This CDR3 has 13 amino acids. Germline V gene data show CDR1 as MNHEY and CDR2 as SVGAGI. V lost 0 bases to trimming and J lost 4 bases, with 6 bases between them. The CDR3 region has the DNA TGTGCCAGCAGTTACTCGAACACCTATGGCTACACCTTC. Protein sequence: CASSYSNTYGYTF.

This clone was observed once. The chain links TRBV5-1 to TRBJ1-2; no firm D call. Germline V gene lookup returns CDR1 SGHRS and CDR2 YFSETQ. CDR3 length equals 15 residues. V was trimmed by 1 base and J by 0 bases, leaving 10 bases between them. CDR3 in amino acids: CASSLKGGTNYGYTF. The CDR3 DNA reads as TGCGCCAGCAGCTTGAAGGGAGGGACTAACTATGGCTACACCTTC. Together with reference TRBV5-1 and TRBJ1-2, the CDR3 gives the full variable domain: KAGVTQTPRYLIKTRGQQVTLSCSPISGHRSVSWYQQTPGQGLQFLFEYFSETQRNKGNFPGRFSGRQFSNSRSEMNVSTLELGDSALYLCASSLKGGTNYGYTFGSGTRLTVV.

V and J are TRBV30 and TRBJ2-7; a possible D gene is TRBD2 (6 bases). From germline, CDR1 is GTSNPN and CDR2 SVGIG (reference sequence). The CDR3 spans 13 residues. Trimming cost V 3 bases and J 4 bases, with 13 bases left between them. Here the CDR3 reads CAWSAGHEYEQYF. CDR3 DNA: TGTGCCTGGAGCGCGGGGCATGAGTACGAGCAGTACTTC.

This rearrangement joins TRBV5-6 to TRBJ2-7; 8 bases are shared with TRBD2. Germline trimming cut 0 bases from V and 6 bases from J; bases unmatched to any gene: 5. This CDR3 region has 14 residues. Germline V lookup: CDR1 SGHDT, CDR2 YYEEEE. The CDR3 loop reads CASSLGTSPSEQYF. In DNA, the CDR3 is TGTGCCAGCAGCTTGGGGACTAGCCCCTCCGAGCAGTACTTC.

The chain links TRBV6-5 to TRBJ1-1; 10 nucleotides agree with TRBD1. The CDR3 extends over 14 amino acids. The V gene's germline CDR1 is MNHEY and CDR2 SVGAGI. The V gene end was trimmed by 7 bases and the J gene end by 6 bases; junction bases not matched to a gene: 8. CDR3 residues: CASIPDRGFAEAFF. CDR3 in DNA: TGTGCCAGCATTCCGGACAGGGGGTTTGCTGAAGCTTTCTTT.

The rearrangement links TRBV5-1 to TRBJ2-2; D possibly matches TRBD1 or TRBD2 (5 bases each). V lost 2 bases and J lost 1, with 9 bases in between. The CDR3 covers 15 residues. Germline V gene data show CDR1 as SGHRS and CDR2 as YFSETQ. This CDR3 reads CASSFRGENTGELFF. The CDR3 DNA reads TGCGCCAGCAGCTTTAGGGGAGAGAACACCGGGGAGCTGTTTTTT.

This clone appeared a few times. This chain links TRBV9 with TRBJ2-1; D is possibly TRBD1 or TRBD2 (5 bases each). CDR1 is SGDLS, CDR2 YYNGEE, per germline. V was clipped by 0 bases and J by 5 bases, with 6 bases between them. The CDR3 totals 13 residues. The CDR3 spells CASSVGGNNEQFF. CDR3 in DNA: TGTGCCAGCAGCGTAGGGGGGAACAATGAGCAGTTCTTC.

This clone came up once. This chain links TRBV7-9 with TRBJ2-7, with a tentative D call TRBD2 (5 bases). The CDR3 runs 13 residues. The ends were cut back, 6 bases at V and 6 bases at J, with 15 bases in the middle. The germline gives CDR1 SEHNR, CDR2 FQNEAQ (reference sequence). CDR3 region: CASSSFPAAEQYF. CDR3 sequence (DNA): TGTGCCAGCAGTTCATTTCCAGCGGCCGAGCAGTACTTC.

The chain is built from TRBV11-2 and TRBJ2-1; D is possibly TRBD1 (5 bases). This CDR3 has 17 residues. CDR1 is SGHAT and CDR2 is FQNNGV in the germline V gene. Trimming left V 5 bases short and J 1 base short, with 18 bases between. The CDR3 loop reads CASSHPSQGWSYNEQFF. The CDR3 DNA reads TGTGCCAGCAGCCACCCTTCCCAGGGATGGTCCTACAATGAGCAGTTCTTC.

The chain uses TRBV5-6 and TRBJ2-1, with D maybe TRBD2 (6 bases). The CDR3 is made up of 12 amino acids. Germline CDR1 and CDR2: SGHDT and YYEEEE. Trimming took off 3 bases at V and 7 bases at J, with 8 bases between the two ends. The CDR3, as DNA: TGTGCCAGCAGCTCCGGGGGAAATGAGCAGTTCTTC. It encodes CASSSGGNEQFF.

The V call is TRBV7-9, the J call TRBJ1-2; 8 nucleotides match TRBD1. The CDR3 runs to 16 residues. Germline values: CDR1 SEHNR, CDR2 FQNEAQ (reference sequence). J was trimmed by 0 bases and V by 5 bases; bases with no gene match: 8. CDR3 sequence reads: CASSTDRERSNYGYTF. The CDR3 DNA reads TGTGCCAGCAGCACGGACAGGGAACGATCTAACTATGGCTACACCTTC.

This clone was recorded once. The CDR3 protein is CASSGGGGTEAFF. CDR3 sequence (DNA): TGTGCCAGCTCAGGGGGCGGTGGAACTGAAGCTTTCTTT. The chain combines TRBV25-1 with TRBJ1-1, with 8 positions matching TRBD1. This CDR3 comprises 13 residues. CDR1 and CDR2 from the germline V gene are MGHDK and SYGVNS. Germline trimming cut 8 bases from V and 5 bases from J; bases unmatched to any gene: 7.

This clone was recorded once. The V call is TRBV4-3, the J call TRBJ2-1; TRBD1 matches 7 bases. The CDR3 runs 15 residues. From germline, CDR1 is LGHNA and CDR2 YSLEER. The junction had 10 bases not matched to a gene; V was cut back by 3 bases and J by 8 bases. CDR3 protein: CASSQTQGLSDEQFF. In DNA, the CDR3 is TGCGCCAGCAGCCAGACACAGGGGTTGAGTGATGAGCAGTTCTTC.

This clone was observed a few times. This chain joins TRBV7-8 and TRBJ2-7, with 8 bases matching TRBD1. Germline CDR1 reads SGHVS; CDR2 reads FQNEAQ. This CDR3 spans 15 amino acids. Trimming at V came to 4 bases and at J to 6 bases, leaving 11 bases not matched to a gene. In DNA form, the CDR3 reads TGTGCCAGCAGCTCTCCCCTCGGACAGGGTCCCGAGCAGTACTTC. This encodes CASSSPLGQGPEQYF.

The chain links TRBV29-1 to TRBJ1-4, with D unresolved. V dropped 0 bases and J dropped 6 bases, with 11 bases sitting between them. Looked up from germline, CDR1 is SQVTM and CDR2 is ANQGSEA. There are 14 residues in the CDR3. The CDR3 coding sequence is TGCAGCGTTGAAGAATCGGGGAATTATGAAAAACTGTTTTTT. This codes for CSVEESGNYEKLFF. The entire variable domain, with the rest obtained from reference TRBV29-1 and TRBJ1-4, is as follows: SAVISQKPSRDICQRGTSLTIQCQVDSQVTMMFWYRQQPGQSLTLIATANQGSEATYESGFVIDKFPISRPNLTFSTLTVSNMSPEDSSIYLCSVEESGNYEKLFFGSGTQLSVL.

V usage is TRBV30 and J usage is TRBJ2-1; a possible D gene is TRBD2 (6 bases). In germline, CDR1 is GTSNPN, CDR2 SVGIG (reference sequence). The CDR3 totals 15 residues. Trimming stripped 5 bases from V and 0 bases from J, with 14 bases between. CDR3 residues: CAWELASSSYNEQFF. The CDR3 DNA follows: TGTGCCTGGGAGCTAGCGTCAAGCTCCTACAATGAGCAGTTCTTC.

Judged by abundance, this clone is medium-sized (0.01 to 0.1%). The chain employs TRBV27 and TRBJ2-3; D remains unclear. V gave up 3 bases and J gave up 0 bases, with 7 bases separating them. This CDR3 has 14 residues. Germline lookup yields CDR1 MNHEY and CDR2 SMNVEV (reference sequence). CDR3 nucleotide sequence: TGTGCCAGCAGTTTTGGTGGCAGCACAGATACGCAGTATTTT. This encodes CASSFGGSTDTQYF.

The gene calls are TRBV4-3 and TRBJ1-1; TRBD1 is a possible D gene (5 bases). Germline V gene data show CDR1 as LGHNA and CDR2 as YSLEER. CDR3 length equals 15 residues. Trimming removed 5 bases at V and 3 bases at J, with 16 bases between. CDR3 in DNA: TGCGCCAGCAGCGCGACGGGACTCCGAGACACTGAAGCTTTCTTT. This encodes CASSATGLRDTEAFF.

V usage is TRBV30 and J usage is TRBJ1-2; TRBD1 aligns across 8 bases. V lost 5 bases and J lost 7; bases outside the gene matches: 9. Germline assignment: CDR1 GTSNPN and CDR2 SVGIG (reference sequence). The CDR3 totals 13 residues. The DNA of the CDR3 is TGTGCCTGGGAATCCGGGACAGGCGGTGGCTACACCTTC. Amino acid sequence: CAWESGTGGGYTF.

This clone occurred a few times. This rearrangement joins TRBV9 to TRBJ2-1; TRBD1 might be the D (6 bases). Trimming removed 3 bases from V and 4 bases from J, with 11 bases in between. The CDR3 contains 14 residues. Germline V CDR1 and CDR2: SGDLS, YYNGEE. CDR3 in amino acids: CASSAPDRYNEQFF. DNA for the CDR3: TGTGCCAGCAGCGCACCCGACAGGTACAATGAGCAGTTCTTC. The entire variable domain, with the rest obtained from reference TRBV9 and TRBJ2-1, is as follows: DSGVTQTPKHLITATGQRVTLRCSPRSGDLSVYWYQQSLDQGLQFLIQYYNGEERAKGNILERFSAQQFPDLHSELNLSSLELGDSALYFCASSAPDRYNEQFFGPGTRLTVL.

This clone was seen just once. The chain is built from TRBV7-6 and TRBJ1-6; TRBD1 aligns across 9 bases. Germline loops: CDR1 SGHVS, CDR2 FNYEAQ. Trimming took 5 bases from V and 9 from J; bases not matched to a gene: 8. This CDR3 spans 15 amino acids. CDR3 residues: CASSPGQGFSSPLHF. DNA for the CDR3: TGTGCCAGCAGCCCCGGACAGGGGTTTAGTTCACCCCTCCACTTT. The full variable domain, with the rest looked up from reference TRBV7-6 and TRBJ1-6, is GAGVSQSPRYKVTKRGQDVALRCDPISGHVSLYWYRQALGQGPEFLTYFNYEAQQDKSGLPNDRFSAERPEGSISTLTIQRTEQRDSAMYRCASSPGQGFSSPLHFGNGTRLTVT.

The chain carries TRBV29-1 and TRBJ1-1; TRBD1 might be the D (6 bases). The CDR3 covers 15 residues. The V and J ends lost 8 bases and 4 bases respectively, with 23 bases between them. Germline V gives CDR1 SQVTM, CDR2 ANQGSEA. The CDR3 sequence: CSCWSGGATGTEAFF. DNA of the CDR3: TGCAGCTGTTGGTCGGGGGGGGCCACGGGCACTGAAGCTTTCTTT.

CDR3: CASSSYRNQPQHF. DNA of the CDR3: TGTGCCAGCAGTTCGTACCGCAATCAGCCCCAGCATTTT. This chain uses TRBV28 with TRBJ1-5; D gene ambiguous. V lost 4 bases to trimming and J lost 2 bases, with 6 bases between them. Germline CDR1 and CDR2: MDHEN and SYDVKM. This CDR3 is 13 amino acids long.

As regards this clone: The sample holds other DNA sequences that translate to the same CDR3. The V call is TRBV7-9, the J call TRBJ2-3; the D gene is possibly TRBD1 (5 bases). The CDR3 is 13 residues long. With 5 bases removed from V and 2 bases from J, the gap between germline ends came to 8 bases. Germline lookup yields CDR1 SEHNR and CDR2 FQNEAQ (reference sequence). CDR3 region: CASSPTATDTQYF. The CDR3 DNA sequence: TGTGCCAGCAGCCCGACAGCCACAGATACGCAGTATTTT. The full variable domain, completed using reference TRBV7-9 and TRBJ2-3, is DTGVSQNPRHKITKRGQNVTFRCDPISEHNRLYWYRQTLGQGPEFLTYFQNEAQLEKSRLLSDRFSAERPKGSFSTLEIQRTEQGDSAMYLCASSPTATDTQYFGPGTRLTVL.